The rows below give T cell receptor beta chains drawn from one sample of a study of CD8+ T cells in alopecia areata. This table comes from immunoSEQ multiplex PCR, and its TCRdb copy is limited to in-frame clones, with some not included. The data show roughly 250,000 clones, around 64% seen once. Sequencing was performed on CD4+ T cells sorted from blood, taken at week 52, from a patient treated with tofacitinib. These receptors all come from a human donor with alopecia areata. The CDR3 runs from the conserved cysteine through the conserved F or W.

V	J	CDR3
TRBV11-2	TRBJ2-2	CASRNRENTGELFF
TRBV20-1	TRBJ2-3	CSARLRDTQYF
TRBV15	TRBJ1-2	CATSRGAGAGYTF
TRBV2	TRBJ2-5	CASRGDRKETQYF
TRBV18	TRBJ1-1	CASSPNSQGDTEAFF
TRBV29-1	TRBJ2-3	CSVEAWDRKTDTQYF
TRBV30	TRBJ2-7	CAWSVLDRVISEQYF
TRBV5-1	TRBJ1-1	CASSSGQGFPATFF
TRBV2	TRBJ2-3	CASSRLAGTPDTQYF
TRBV29-1	TRBJ2-7	CSVENRRSSGTYEQYF
TRBV2	TRBJ2-5	CASSPNIDQETQYF